The sequence of this T cell receptor beta chain was determined in a study of T cell responses to AZD1222 COVID-19 vaccine (TCRdb year 2021). Context from the whole study: TCR sequencing covered 233 trial participants: 200 to 210 given two doses of AZD1222 and approximately 26 given two doses of MenACWY control vaccine. Trial participants were enrolled into age subgroups of 18-55, 56-69 and 70-plus years, which contained around 140, 26 and 57 TCR-sequenced participants, respectively.

The CDR3 regions of human TCRbeta chains were subjected to immunosequencing. Regarding the original processing steps: Repertoire TCRs were checked for matches against a reference library of SARS-CoV-2-specific TCRs that had been generated using the MIRA antigen-specificity platform. Breadth meant the fraction of unique TCRs that were SARS-CoV-2-associated, whereas depth meant the fraction of total T cells that were SARS-CoV-2-associated. Using the MIRA data, every spike-specific TCR was mapped to the spike region that the TCR reacted to and assigned to either a CD4 or a CD8 class. Log10-transformed breadth and depth values were compared by one-way ANOVA with Sidak's multiple comparisons tests. Here the immuneACCESS table is served through TCRdb, limited to in-frame sequences with V and J called. Missing clones are a known gap in these copies; in checked studies unresolved V genes cover under half, and the rest lacks a known reason. The V and J calls and clone size were taken over from that table, and D and trimming were inferred from the DNA. This sample gives some 150,000 clones in total; more than 85% of them show up just once. The ten largest clones represent approximately 3.6% of the sample.

This clone was counted a single time. Its antigen has not been determined. No quality values exist for individual bases; no much larger clone is one base distant. Study-wide findings and limitations: Conclusions about previously exposed vaccinees are limited because only a handful of AZD1222 recipients were SARS-CoV-2 seropositive at baseline. No day 14 peak-response samples were available, so repertoires were characterized only after the peak T cell response. Spike-specific TCR breadth and depth rose significantly after two AZD1222 doses compared with day 0 and with MenACWY recipients. The 56-69-year group was small, and its depth increase did not reach significance, likely because of low power. The whole spike protein was spanned by vaccine-associated CD4 TCRs, and dominant responses were seen in regions 160-218 and 743-854. Reportedly, almost half of the unique spike-specific TCRs recognized epitopes lying outside the regions that are mutated in the B.1.351 and B.1.1.7 variants. Participants were mostly white British, with more females than males. The authors suggested clonal diversity may have been underestimated.

This specimen's time point label, per the study, means: about 28 days (+/-7) after the second vaccine dose. AZD1222 recipients whose second dose came at about 4 weeks and those whose second dose came at about 12 weeks were combined into one group, since spike-specific TCR depth and breadth did not differ between the two schedules. The vaccinee samples were drawn from two UK trials, COV001 and COV002, one of which was a single-blind randomized controlled phase 2/3 trial testing AZD1222 (ChAdOx1 nCoV-19) in healthy adults. For TCRbeta chain sequencing, PBMC samples from trial participants were taken at day 0 and at day 28 after the second dose. The CDR3 goes from the cysteine to the phenylalanine over 15 residues. Only the CDR3 DNA is retained, 45 bases long and in frame from the first base. Trimming accounts for 7 bases at V and 3 bases at J, while the number of junction bases matched to no gene is 8. The germline V gene encodes CDR1 MGHDK and CDR2 SYGVNS.

The specimen was peripheral blood, collected 28 days after the second AZD1222 dose. The origin of this receptor is an adult who received the AZD1222 COVID-19 vaccine. The sequence is built from TRBV25-1 and TRBJ2-2; the central 7 bases match TRBD2. CDR3 reads: CASMGGQGYTGELFF. The DNA is as follows: TGTGCCAGCATGGGAGGGCAAGGGTACACCGGGGAGCTGTTTTTT.